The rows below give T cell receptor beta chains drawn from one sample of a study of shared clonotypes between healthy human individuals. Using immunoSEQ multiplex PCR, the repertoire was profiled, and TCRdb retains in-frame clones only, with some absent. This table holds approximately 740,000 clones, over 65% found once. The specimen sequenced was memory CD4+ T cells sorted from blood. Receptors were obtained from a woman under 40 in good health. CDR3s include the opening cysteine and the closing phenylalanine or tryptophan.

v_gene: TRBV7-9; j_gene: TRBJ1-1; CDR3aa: CASSSGREAFF
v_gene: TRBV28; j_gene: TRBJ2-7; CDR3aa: CASIQAGSSNEQYF
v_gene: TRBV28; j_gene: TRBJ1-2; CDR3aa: CASRPQGTGQNYGYTF
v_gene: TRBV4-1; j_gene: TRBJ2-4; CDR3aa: CASSQGGLAKNIQYF
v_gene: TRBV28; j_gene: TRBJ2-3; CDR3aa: CASSSPAEDTQYF
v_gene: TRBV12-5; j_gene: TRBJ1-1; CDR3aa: CASGSTQGTEAFF
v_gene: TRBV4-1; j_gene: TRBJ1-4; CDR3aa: CASSGSPGQGVANEKLFF
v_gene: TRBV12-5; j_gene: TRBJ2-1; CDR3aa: CASGLGNDPTPFNEQFF
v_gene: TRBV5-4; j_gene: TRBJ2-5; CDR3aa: CASSLVGLAGEGETQYF
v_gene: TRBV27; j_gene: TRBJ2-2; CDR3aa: CASSLFPRPANTGELFF
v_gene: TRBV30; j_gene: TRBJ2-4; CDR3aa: CAWRGGGPQYF
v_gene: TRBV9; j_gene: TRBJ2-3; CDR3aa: CASTAIGSGTDTQYF
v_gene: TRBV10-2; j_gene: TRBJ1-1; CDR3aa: CATSLGVNTEAFF
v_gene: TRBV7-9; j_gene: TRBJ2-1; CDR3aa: CASTLGGSSYNEQFF
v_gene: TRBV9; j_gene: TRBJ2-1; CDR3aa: CASSVGLAGGLLPNNEQFF
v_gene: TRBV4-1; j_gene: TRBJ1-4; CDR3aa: CASSQDRGGTQIEKLFF
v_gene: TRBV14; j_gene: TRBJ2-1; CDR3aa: CASSQGRGTSGRRGEQFF
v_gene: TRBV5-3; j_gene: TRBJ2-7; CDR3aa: CAPRRREGASYEQYF
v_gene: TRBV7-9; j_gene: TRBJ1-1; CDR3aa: CASSLVSEGTEAFF
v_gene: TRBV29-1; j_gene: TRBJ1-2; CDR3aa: CSVEDPGTGAANYGYTF
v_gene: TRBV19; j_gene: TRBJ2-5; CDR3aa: CASSKWAGKQETQYF
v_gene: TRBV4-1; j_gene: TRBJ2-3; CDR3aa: CASSQNQGGVTDTQYF
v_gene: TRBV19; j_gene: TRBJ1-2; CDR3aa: CASNRQRENYGYTF
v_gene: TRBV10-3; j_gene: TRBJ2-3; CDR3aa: CAISVSSTDTQYF
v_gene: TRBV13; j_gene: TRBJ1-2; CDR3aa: CASSLERTYGYTF
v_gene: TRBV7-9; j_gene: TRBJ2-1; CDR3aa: CAAETSGSKNEQFF
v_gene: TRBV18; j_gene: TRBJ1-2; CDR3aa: CASSPPGQGRSGYTF
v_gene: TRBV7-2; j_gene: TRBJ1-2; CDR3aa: CASSPQTTVGYGYTF
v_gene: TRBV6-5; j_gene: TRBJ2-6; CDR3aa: CASSWGRSGANVLTF
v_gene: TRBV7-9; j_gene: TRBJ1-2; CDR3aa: CASSLASAANYGYTF
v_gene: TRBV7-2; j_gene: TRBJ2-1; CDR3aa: CASSLMAGAKNEQFF
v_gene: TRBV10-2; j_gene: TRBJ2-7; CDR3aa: CASSVRRYEQYF
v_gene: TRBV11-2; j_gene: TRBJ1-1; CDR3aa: CASSIAGTYNTEAFF
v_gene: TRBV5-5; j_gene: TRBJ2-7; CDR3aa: CASSPGTTIDYEQYF
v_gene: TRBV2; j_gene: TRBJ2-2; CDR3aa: CASSEGGVITGELFF
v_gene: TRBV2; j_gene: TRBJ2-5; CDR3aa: CASSRQGRGQETQYF
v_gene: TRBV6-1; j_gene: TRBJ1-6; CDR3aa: CASSVTGNSPLHF
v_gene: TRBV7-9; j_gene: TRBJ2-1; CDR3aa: CASSPRERGGEQFF
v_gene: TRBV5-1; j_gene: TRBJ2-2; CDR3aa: CASRAREGTGELFF
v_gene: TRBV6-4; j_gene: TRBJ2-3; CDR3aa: CARTTGSIPDTQYF
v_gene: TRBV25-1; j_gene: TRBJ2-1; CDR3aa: CASSPQGVRQFF
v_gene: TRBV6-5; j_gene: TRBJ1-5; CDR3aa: CASSARGGNQPQHF
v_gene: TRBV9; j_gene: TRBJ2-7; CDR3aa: CASSITGTGGNEQYF
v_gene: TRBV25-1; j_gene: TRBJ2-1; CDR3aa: CASSETSGTRLHNEQFF
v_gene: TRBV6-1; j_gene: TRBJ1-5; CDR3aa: CAIADRGSNQPQHF
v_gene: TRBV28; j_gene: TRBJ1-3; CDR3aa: CASSRRTAPGNTIYF
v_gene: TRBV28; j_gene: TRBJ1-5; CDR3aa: CASSLNAGWTGNQPQHF
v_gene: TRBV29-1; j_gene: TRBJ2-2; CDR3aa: CSVERLAGDIGELFF
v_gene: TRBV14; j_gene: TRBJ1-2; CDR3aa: CASSLGQGDYGYTF
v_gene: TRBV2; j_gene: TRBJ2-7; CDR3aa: CASSEQAGSYEQYF
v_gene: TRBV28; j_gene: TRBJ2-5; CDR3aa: CASSETSGSVGETQYF
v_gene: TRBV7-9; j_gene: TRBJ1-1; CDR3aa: CASSPLQLDTEAFF